The TCR beta chain under discussion was sequenced for a study of T cells in Graves' hyperthyroidism and ophthalmopathy. Amplified regions were TCR beta CDR3 sequences from RNA transcripts. HTBI primers drove first-round RT-PCR of the TCR CDR3. TCRdb independently ran MiXCR on the multiplex PCR reads; one entry per CDR3 protein. Of about 840,000 distinct CDR3 sequences listed, over 35% are singletons. Germline loops: CDR1 WSHSY, CDR2 SAAADI. The CDR3 sequence is 14 residues long. For this clonotype: A read error is possible here, since a much larger clone lies one base away.

Sequencing was done on a sample of blood. The clonotype was recovered from a man aged 18 to 35 with Graves' hyperthyroidism. This chain connects TRBV10-2 to TRBJ2-7, with D possibly matching TRBD1 (5 bases). CDR3 sequence: CAGSAAGMVYEQYF. The CDR3 nucleotides are TGCGCCGGCAGTGCGGCAGGGATGGTCTACGAGCAGTACTTC.